This TCR beta chain emerged from a study of blood T cell repertoires in COVID-19. Overall study context: Acute and convalescent COVID-19 specimens originated in the United States, Italy and Spain. Sample material is recorded as cDNA or gDNA derived from T cells, B-cell-depleted T cells, or PBMCs.

Germline V gene lookup returns CDR1 MNHEY and CDR2 SVGAGI. There are 13 residues in the CDR3. Trimming stripped 5 bases from V and 3 bases from J, with 10 bases between. As originally analysed: Cell counts per sample came from amplifying reference gene primers. TCRdb's table, derived via immunoSEQ multiplex PCR, lists solely in-frame clones and lacks some. The V and J calls and clone size are taken from that table; D and trimming were inferred from the DNA. The sample has fewer than 110,000 clones, nearly 90% seen once. The sequenced sample consisted of peripheral blood. The genes are TRBV6-5 and TRBJ1-1, with D tentatively TRBD1 (5 bases). This TCR derives from a man aged 50 to 60 in a cohort sampled during active COVID-19. The CDR3 DNA sequence: TGTGCCAGCAGTCCCGGGGGGGACACTGAAGCTTTCTTT. Residues: CASSPGGDTEAFF.